This T cell receptor beta chain was observed in a study of identical twins. TCRdb re-called the 5' RACE reads through MiXCR, storing one row per CDR3 protein. Of fewer than 800,000 distinct CDR3 sequences listed, about 7.1% are singletons. The CDR3 has 18 residues. Germline V CDR1 and CDR2: SGHTA, FQGNSA. V was clipped by 2 bases and J by 2 bases; unmatched bases: 6. Only healthy Caucasians were enrolled as donors. These data were also reused for a study on yellow fever vaccine responses in identical twins.

The sequenced sample consisted of PBMCs. The TCR originated in a woman aged 18-29 years in good health. V usage is TRBV7-2 and J usage is TRBJ2-3; 14 bases align to TRBD2. CDR3 protein: CASSLPLGLAGVTDTQYF. The CDR3 nucleotides read TGTGCCAGCAGCTTACCGCTGGGACTAGCGGGGGTCACAGATACGCAGTATTTT.